These 7 T cell receptor beta chains share one sample of origin, sequenced in a study of shared clonotypes between healthy human individuals. The assay was immunoSEQ multiplex PCR, and TCRdb's table has in-frame clones only and misses some. The table has 2 million to 2.5 million clones, 90% to 97% seen once; the top ten hold less than 0.15%. Sequenced material: naive CD4+ T cells sorted from blood. The subset here: CD45RA+ positively selected. The receptors stem from a man aged 18 to 30 in good health.

J is TRBJ2-7 and V is TRBV6-5; D gene ambiguous. There are 14 residues in the CDR3. Germline loops: CDR1 MNHEY, CDR2 SVGAGI. V lost 6 bases, J lost 0 bases, and 12 bases lay in between. In DNA, the CDR3 is TGTGCCAGCAGACGGACGGTGAGCTCCTACGAGCAGTACTTC. This sequence encodes CASRRTVSSYEQYF.

The chain uses TRBV5-1 and TRBJ2-2; TRBD2 matches 7 bases. CDR3 length: 15 amino acids. Per the germline V gene, CDR1 is SGHRS and CDR2 is YFSETQ. V lost 6 bases, J lost 5 bases, and 10 bases stayed unmatched. CDR3 sequence: CASIPSPGGTGELFF. Here the CDR3 DNA reads TGCGCCAGCATTCCCTCTCCCGGGGGGACCGGGGAGCTGTTTTTT.

A remark on this clone: The DNA is omitted, as the CDR3 cannot be located on it reliably, and the CDR3 follows TCRdb's listing. The genes are TRBV21-1 and TRBJ2-7; TRBD2 is the table's D call, not checked against the DNA. TRBV21-1 is recorded as a pseudogene. 19 amino acids form the CDR3, both terminal residues included. This CDR3 reads CASSSLFWAGGASSYEQYF.

The V call is TRBV18, the J call TRBJ1-3, with unresolved D. Trimming shortened V by 5 bases and J by 2 bases, and 13 bases separated the two germline ends. There are 15 residues in the CDR3. CDR1 is KGHSH, CDR2 LQKENI, per germline. The CDR3 bases are TGTGCCAGCTCAGAGGCTCCCGACACTGGAAACACCATATATTTT. It specifies CASSEAPDTGNTIYF.

About this clone: Additional DNA sequences in this sample encode the identical CDR3. This rearrangement joins TRBV5-1 to TRBJ2-5; 8 nucleotides align to TRBD2. V gave up 4 bases and J gave up 4 bases; unmatched junction bases: 6. This CDR3 has 14 amino acids. The V gene's germline CDR1 is SGHRS and CDR2 YFSETQ. The CDR3 loop is CASSPGGAGETQYF. DNA of the CDR3: TGCGCCAGCAGCCCGGGGGGGGCCGGAGAGACCCAGTACTTC.

The chain combines TRBV5-8 with TRBJ1-3, with no clear D. CDR3 length: 14 amino acids. The V gene lost 0 bases and the J gene lost 5 bases, with 9 bases spanning the gap. Germline CDR1 SGHTS, CDR2 YDEGEE. In nucleotides, the CDR3 is TGTGCCAGCAGCTTGGTATCAGGACGAAACACCATATATTTT. As protein: CASSLVSGRNTIYF.

The V and J genes are TRBV19 and TRBJ1-2; TRBD1 matches at 9 bases. With V trimmed by 4 bases and J by 0 bases, 3 bases remained unmatched. Germline CDR1 reads LNHDA; CDR2 reads SQIVND (reference sequence). The CDR3 sequence is 15 residues long. The CDR3 loop reads CASSTGQGPNYGYTF. The CDR3 nucleotides read TGTGCCAGTAGTACCGGACAGGGGCCTAACTATGGCTACACCTTC.